The clone carrying this TCR beta chain was picked up a small number of times. These data originate in a study of CD8 T cells in Susac syndrome. Germline CDR1 and CDR2: SGHNT and YYREEE (reference sequence). The CDR3 covers 15 residues. Trimming took 5 bases from V and 2 from J; bases not matched to a gene: 10. After extraction with the RNeasy kit, about 0.45 to 1 ug of the RNA was reverse transcribed using random hexamers. From the immunoSEQ multiplex PCR reads, TCRdb called clonotypes with MiXCR, one entry per CDR3 protein. Among 90,000 to 110,000 distinct CDR3 sequences listed, roughly 97% were seen once.

The TCR comes from a human donor in good health. Sequences were obtained from CD4+ T cells from PBMCs. This sequence joins TRBV5-4 and TRBJ2-7; TRBD1 aligns across 7 bases. In DNA form, the CDR3 reads TGTGCCAGCAGTTCTACCGGGACAGCCACCTACGAGCAGTACTTC. Encoded protein: CASSSTGTATYEQYF.